This TCR beta chain was retrieved from a study of T cell responses to AZD1222 COVID-19 vaccine. Study-wide results and caveats: There were vaccine-associated CD4 TCRs across spike, dominant at 160-218 and 743-854. Seropositivity was recorded at baseline in only 6 or 7 AZD1222 recipients.

Germline assignment: CDR1 GTSNPN and CDR2 SVGIG (reference sequence). Trimming took 2 bases from V and 5 from J, leaving 10 bases between them. CDR3 length equals 13 residues. Repertoires were generated with immunoSEQ multiplex PCR, while TCRdb's copy carries only in-frame clones and drops some. The sample has roughly 120,000 clones, 85% seen once. Of note for this clone: Its antigen is unknown.

Analysis merged second doses at about 4 or about 12 weeks. The chain uses TRBV30 and TRBJ2-1, with D perhaps given as TRBD1 or TRBD2 (6 bases each). This sample comprised peripheral blood, obtained 28 days after the second AZD1222 dose. The receptor was derived from an adult who received the AZD1222 COVID-19 vaccine. In DNA form, the CDR3 reads TGTGCCTGGAGTCGGGGGCTCGACAATGAGCAGTTCTTC. Residues: CAWSRGLDNEQFF.